The entry below gives a single TCR beta chain sequence along with its context. Its target is unknown. This sample was included in a study of shared clonotypes between healthy human individuals. General study findings and limits: Rarefaction curves obtained for sorted subsets showed sequencing incomplete despite large depth. Investigators expected sequencing depth to affect clonotype sharing among donors.

Donors, without exception, were Caucasian adults residing in Nashville, Tennessee. The deep-level immunoSEQ assay was used. Method: immunoSEQ multiplex PCR; TCRdb's copy keeps in-frame clones and lacks some. The data contain approximately 2.4 million clones, under 97% of them singletons. CDR1 is SGHNT and CDR2 is YYREEE in the germline V gene (reference sequence). The CDR3 extends over 14 amino acids. Trimming at V came to 4 bases and at J to 1 base, leaving 3 bases not matched to a gene. The sequence derives from a man aged 18 to 29 in good health. The chain carries TRBV5-4 and TRBJ2-7; 9 nucleotides agree with TRBD1. The sequenced sample was naive CD4+ T cells sorted from blood. The subset denotes: CD45RA+ positively selected. DNA for the CDR3: TGTGCCAGCAGCGGGACAGGGATTTCCTACGAGCAGTACTTC. Translation: CASSGTGISYEQYF.